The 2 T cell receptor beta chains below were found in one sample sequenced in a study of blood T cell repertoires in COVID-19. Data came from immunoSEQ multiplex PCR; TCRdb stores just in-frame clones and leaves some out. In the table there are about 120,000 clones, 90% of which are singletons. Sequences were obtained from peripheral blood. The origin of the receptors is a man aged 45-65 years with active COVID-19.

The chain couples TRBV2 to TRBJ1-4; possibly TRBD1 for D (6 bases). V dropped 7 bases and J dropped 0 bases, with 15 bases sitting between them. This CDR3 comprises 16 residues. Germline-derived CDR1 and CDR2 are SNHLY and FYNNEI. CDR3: CASIRTVGATNEKLFF. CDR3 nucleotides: TGTGCCAGCATTCGGACAGTGGGAGCAACTAATGAAAAACTGTTTTTT.

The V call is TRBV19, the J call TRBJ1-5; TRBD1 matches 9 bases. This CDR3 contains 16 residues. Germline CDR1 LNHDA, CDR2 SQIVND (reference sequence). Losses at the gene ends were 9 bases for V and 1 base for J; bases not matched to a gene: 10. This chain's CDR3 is CARKNRGQWSNQPQHF. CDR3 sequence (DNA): TGTGCCAGGAAAAACAGGGGGCAATGGAGCAATCAGCCCCAGCATTTT.